This TCR beta chain derives from a study of blood T cell repertoires in COVID-19. Study-level background: PBMCs, B-cell-depleted T cells, or T cells were the source of the cDNA or gDNA that made up the material.

Germline CDR1 and CDR2: SSHAT and FNYEAQ (reference sequence). The CDR3 covers 15 residues. A remark on this clone: One junction end disagrees with the germline gene, perhaps due to a read error.

Profiling relied on immunoSEQ multiplex PCR, and the TCRdb table lists in-frame clones only, not all of them. The sample lists about 130,000 clones; 75% to 90% were seen once. Donors in Cohort 3 counted as recovered after two negative PCRs, clearance, or symptom resolution. The receptor was derived from a woman aged 45-60 years who had recovered from COVID-19. J is TRBJ2-7 and V is TRBV7-7, with TRBD1 identical over 7 bases. The sequenced sample consisted of PBMCs or T cells enriched from blood (not recorded which). CDR3 region: CASSLGSDRAYEQYF. In DNA form, the CDR3 reads TGTGCTAGCAGCTTAGGGTCCGACAGGGCATACGAGCAGTACTTC.